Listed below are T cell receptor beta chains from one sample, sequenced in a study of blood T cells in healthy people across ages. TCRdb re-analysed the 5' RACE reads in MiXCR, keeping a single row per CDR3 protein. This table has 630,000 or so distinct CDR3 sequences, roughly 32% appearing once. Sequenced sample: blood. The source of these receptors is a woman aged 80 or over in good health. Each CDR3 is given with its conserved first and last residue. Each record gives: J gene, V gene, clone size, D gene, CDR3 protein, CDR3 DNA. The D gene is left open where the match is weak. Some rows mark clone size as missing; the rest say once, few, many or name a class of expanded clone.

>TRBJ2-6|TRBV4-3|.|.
CASSQDQVQAYPGANVLTF
TGCGCCAGCAGCCAAGACCAAGTGCAGGCTTACCCTGGGGCCAACGTCCTGACTTTC
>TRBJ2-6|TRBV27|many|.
CASSSSLGAGANVLTF
TGTGCCAGCAGTTCGTCCCTGGGGGCTGGGGCCAACGTCCTGACTTTC
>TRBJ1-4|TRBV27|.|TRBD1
CASSLNRGGINEKLFF
TGTGCCAGCAGTTTAAACAGGGGAGGGATAAATGAAAAACTGTTTTTT
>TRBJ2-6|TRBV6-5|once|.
CANSRDEYGANVRTF
TGTGCCAACAGTCGGGATGAATATGGGGCCAACGTCCGGACTTTC
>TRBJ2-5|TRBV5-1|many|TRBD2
CASSLGPSGGHQETQYF
TGCGCCAGCAGCTTGGGTCCTAGCGGGGGTCATCAAGAGACCCAGTACTTC
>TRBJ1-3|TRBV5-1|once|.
CASSLDTISGNTIYF
TGCGCCAGCAGCTTGGATACGATCTCTGGAAACACCATATATTTT
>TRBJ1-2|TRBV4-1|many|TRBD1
CASSQVPGQSNYGYTF
TGCGCCAGCAGCCAAGTTCCGGGACAGTCTAACTATGGCTACACCTTC
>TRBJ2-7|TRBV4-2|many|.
CASSLGKLSSYEQYF
TGTGCCAGCAGCCTCGGAAAGTTAAGCTCCTACGAGCAGTACTTC
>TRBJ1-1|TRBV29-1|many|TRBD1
CSVDGQGLFAEAFF
TGCAGCGTTGACGGACAGGGTCTATTCGCTGAAGCTTTCTTT
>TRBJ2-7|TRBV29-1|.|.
CSYAWGYEQYF
TGCAGCTATGCCTGGGGCTACGAGCAGTACTTC
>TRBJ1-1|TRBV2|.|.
CASSERVRGTEAFF
TGTGCCAGCAGTGAGCGGGTAAGGGGCACTGAAGCTTTCTTT
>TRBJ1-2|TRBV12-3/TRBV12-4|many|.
CASSSDRDYGYTF
TGTGCCAGCAGTTCAGACCGTGACTATGGCTACACCTTC
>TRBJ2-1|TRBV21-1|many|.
CASSKGGGPGYNEQFF
TGTGCCAGCAGCAAAGGCGGAGGGCCTGGCTACAATGAGCAGTTCTTC
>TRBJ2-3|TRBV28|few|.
CASSFGEPSTDTQYF
TGTGCCAGCAGTTTTGGTGAGCCTAGCACAGATACGCAGTATTTT
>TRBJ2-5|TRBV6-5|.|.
CASSYSTKYF
TGTGCCAGCAGTTACTCGACGAAGTACTTC
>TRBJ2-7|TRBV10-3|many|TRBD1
CAISWGDRTSYEQYF
TGTGCCATCAGCTGGGGGGACAGGACTTCCTACGAGCAGTACTTC
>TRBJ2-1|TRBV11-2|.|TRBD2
CASSPRVSPSGGPRSYNEQFF
TGTGCCAGCAGCCCTAGGGTATCTCCTAGCGGGGGGCCCCGCTCCTACAATGAGCAGTTCTTC
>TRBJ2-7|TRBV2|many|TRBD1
CARGQGRDEQYF
TGTGCCAGGGGACAGGGGAGGGACGAGCAGTACTTC
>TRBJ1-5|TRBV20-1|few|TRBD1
CSASRTGNSNQPQHF
TGCAGTGCTAGTCGGACAGGAAATAGCAATCAGCCCCAGCATTTT
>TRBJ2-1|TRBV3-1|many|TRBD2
CASTPQTSGFYNEQFF
TGTGCCAGCACCCCTCAGACTAGCGGATTCTACAATGAGCAGTTCTTC
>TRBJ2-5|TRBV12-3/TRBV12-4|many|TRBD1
CASSQGDRGPQETQYF
TGTGCCAGCAGTCAGGGGGACAGGGGGCCCCAAGAGACCCAGTACTTC
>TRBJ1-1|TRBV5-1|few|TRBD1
CASSLGPPGTGTGTEAFF
TGCGCCAGCAGCTTGGGGCCCCCCGGGACAGGGACGGGCACTGAAGCTTTCTTT
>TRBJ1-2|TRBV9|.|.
CASSPTGQAFGYTF
TGTGCCAGCAGCCCTACGGGCCAGGCCTTTGGGTACACCTTC
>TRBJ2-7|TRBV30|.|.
CAWSKGTGAYEQYF
TGTGCCTGGAGTAAAGGGACGGGAGCCTACGAGCAGTACTTC
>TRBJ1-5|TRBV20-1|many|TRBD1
CSAKGQGGNQPQHF
TGCAGTGCAAAGGGACAGGGTGGGAATCAGCCCCAGCATTTT
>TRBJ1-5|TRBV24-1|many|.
CATSVSSNQPQHF
TGTGCCACCAGTGTGAGTAGCAATCAGCCCCAGCATTTT
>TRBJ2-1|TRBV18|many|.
CASSPPGGMGPNNEQFF
TGTGCCAGCTCACCCCCCGGAGGAATGGGGCCTAACAATGAGCAGTTCTTC
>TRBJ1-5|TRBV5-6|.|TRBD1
CASSFGTGDNQPQHF
TGTGCCAGCAGCTTTGGGACAGGGGACAATCAGCCCCAGCATTTT
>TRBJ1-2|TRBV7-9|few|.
CASGLDAINYGYTF
TGTGCCAGCGGCTTAGATGCGATTAACTATGGCTACACCTTC
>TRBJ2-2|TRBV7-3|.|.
CASSSAQGRDTGELFF
TGTGCCAGCAGCTCCGCCCAGGGGCGCGACACCGGGGAGCTGTTTTTT
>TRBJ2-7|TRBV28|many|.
CASTGLSEQYF
TGTGCCAGCACAGGCCTCTCGGAGCAGTACTTC
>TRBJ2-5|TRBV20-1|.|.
CSAGRQGILETQYF
TGTAGTGCTGGGCGGCAGGGGATCTTGGAGACCCAGTACTTC
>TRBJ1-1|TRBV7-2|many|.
CASSPTGRQNTEAFF
TGTGCCAGCAGCCCCACGGGGAGACAGAACACTGAAGCTTTCTTT
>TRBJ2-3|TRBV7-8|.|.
CASSLVGSQYF
TGTGCCAGCAGCTTAGTGGGATCGCAGTATTTT
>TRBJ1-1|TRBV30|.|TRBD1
CAWRYRGRNTEAFF
TGTGCCTGGAGGTACAGGGGCCGCAACACTGAAGCTTTCTTT
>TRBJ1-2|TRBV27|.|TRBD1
CASSSSDRTYGYTF
TGTGCCAGCAGTTCCTCGGACAGGACGTATGGCTACACCTTC
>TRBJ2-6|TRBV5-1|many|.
CASSLDSGTTSGANVLTF
TGCGCCAGCAGCTTGGACAGCGGTACGACCTCTGGGGCCAACGTCCTGACTTTC
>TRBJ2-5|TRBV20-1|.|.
CSARGRDKETQYF
TGCAGTGCTAGAGGCCGGGACAAAGAGACCCAGTACTTC
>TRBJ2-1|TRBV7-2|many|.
CASSLYRRGRNEQFF
TGTGCCAGCAGCTTATATAGACGGGGGCGCAATGAGCAGTTCTTC
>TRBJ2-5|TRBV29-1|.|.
CSVEDPDSMQYF
TGCAGCGTTGAAGACCCAGATAGCATGCAGTACTTC
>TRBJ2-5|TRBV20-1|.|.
CSAVLAETQYF
TGCAGTGCTGTACTAGCAGAGACCCAGTACTTC
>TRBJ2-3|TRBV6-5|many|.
CASSPQGTDPDTQYF
TGTGCCAGCAGTCCCCAAGGGACCGACCCAGATACGCAGTATTTT
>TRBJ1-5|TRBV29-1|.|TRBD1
CSVAGTGNNQPQHF
TGCAGCGTCGCCGGGACAGGGAACAATCAGCCCCAGCATTTT
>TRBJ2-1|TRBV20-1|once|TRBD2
CSVETQREGQQFF
TGCAGCGTTGAAACTCAGCGGGAGGGCCAACAGTTCTTC
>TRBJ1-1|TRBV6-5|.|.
CASSYQGWTEAFF
TGTGCCAGCAGTTACCAGGGGTGGACTGAAGCTTTCTTT
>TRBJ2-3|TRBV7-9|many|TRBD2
CASSRLAGVKDTQYF
TGTGCCAGCAGCCGACTAGCGGGGGTGAAGGATACGCAGTATTTT
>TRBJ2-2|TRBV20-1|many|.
CSARAHGGELFF
TGCAGTGCCCGAGCCCATGGCGGGGAGCTGTTTTTT
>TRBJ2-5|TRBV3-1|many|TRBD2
CASSQEGLAGKETQYF
TGTGCCAGCAGCCAAGAAGGACTAGCGGGGAAAGAGACCCAGTACTTC
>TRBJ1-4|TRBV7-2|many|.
CASSPVAGHTVFEKLFF
TGTGCCAGCAGCCCCGTAGCCGGACACACAGTTTTTGAAAAACTGTTTTTT
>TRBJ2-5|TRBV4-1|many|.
CASSQEGGQETQYF
TGCGCCAGCAGCCAAGAAGGCGGCCAAGAGACCCAGTACTTC
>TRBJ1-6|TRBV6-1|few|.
CASRDPGVRNSPLHF
TGTGCCAGCAGGGACCCGGGAGTTAGAAATTCACCCCTCCACTTT